This TCR beta chain was captured by sequencing in a study of cytomegalovirus exposure and HLA in healthy donors. Study background: As released early, the data held roughly 85 million unique TCRs from HLA-typed donors. Broader study findings: Associated with cytomegalovirus, according to the listing, were 150 to 200 TCR beta chains.

In the case of this clone: Its antigen is undetermined.

Primers included in the PCR were 60 Vbeta and 13 Jbeta primers. Some clones are missing from TCRdb's copy, which holds only in-frame ones; the method was immunoSEQ multiplex PCR. In the table there are about 160,000 clones, approximately 77% of which are singletons. This CDR3 region has 12 residues. V shed 5 bases and J shed 7 bases, with 14 bases lying between them. In germline, CDR1 is GTSNPN, CDR2 SVGIG (reference sequence). The receptor was derived from a man aged 50 to 60 in good health and CMV-seropositive. This rearrangement joins TRBV30 to TRBJ1-1; a weak D match, TRBD1 (5 bases). Material: PBMCs. CDR3 DNA sequence: TGTGCCTGGGGGTTACAGGCCAGTGAAGCTTTCTTT. This sequence encodes CAWGLQASEAFF. The full variable domain, in which reference TRBV30 and TRBJ1-1 provide the parts outside the CDR3, is SQTIHQWPATLVQPVGSPLSLECTVEGTSNPNLYWYRQAAGRGLQLLFYSVGIGQISSEVPQNLSASRPQDRQFILSSKKLLLSDSGFYLCAWGLQASEAFFGQGTRLTVV.